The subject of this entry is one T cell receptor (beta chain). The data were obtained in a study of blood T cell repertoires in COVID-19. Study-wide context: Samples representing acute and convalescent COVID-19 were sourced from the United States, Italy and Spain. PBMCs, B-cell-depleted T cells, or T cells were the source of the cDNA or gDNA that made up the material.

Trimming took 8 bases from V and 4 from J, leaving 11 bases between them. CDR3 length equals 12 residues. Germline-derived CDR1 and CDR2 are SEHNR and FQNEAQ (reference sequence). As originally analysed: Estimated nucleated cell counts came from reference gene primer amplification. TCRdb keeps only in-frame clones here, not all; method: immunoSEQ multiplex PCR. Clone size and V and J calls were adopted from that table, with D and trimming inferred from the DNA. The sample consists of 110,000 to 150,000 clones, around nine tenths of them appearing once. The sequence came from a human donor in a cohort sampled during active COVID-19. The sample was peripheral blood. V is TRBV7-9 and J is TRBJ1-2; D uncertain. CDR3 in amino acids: CASHGGRYGYTF. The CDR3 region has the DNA TGTGCCAGCCATGGCGGGCGCTATGGCTACACCTTC.